This note documents a single TCR beta chain sequence. Its target is not known. Profiling relied on immunoSEQ multiplex PCR, and the TCRdb table lists in-frame clones only, not all of them. The repertoire holds tens of thousands of clones, roughly nine tenths seen once, with about 3.4% in the top ten. Over chemoradiotherapy, repertoires were sampled more than once. The data were taken from a study of chemoradiotherapy in HPV16-positive cancers. Overall study findings and caveats: In HPV16-positive patients, HPV-responsive T-cell expansion tracked better recurrence-free survival.

With 5 bases removed from V and 8 bases from J, the gap between germline ends came to 21 bases. Germline lookup yields CDR1 GTSNPN and CDR2 SVGIG (reference sequence). The CDR3 covers 14 residues. The source is a human donor with HPV-associated anogenital cancer. The chain uses TRBV30 and TRBJ1-2; the D gene is possibly TRBD1 (5 bases). The sequencing here drew on blood, taken from a patient who underwent chemoradiotherapy. The CDR3 nucleotides read TGTGCCTGGGAGGAGCCCCCCAGGGTAGACGGCTACACCTTC. Residues: CAWEEPPRVDGYTF.